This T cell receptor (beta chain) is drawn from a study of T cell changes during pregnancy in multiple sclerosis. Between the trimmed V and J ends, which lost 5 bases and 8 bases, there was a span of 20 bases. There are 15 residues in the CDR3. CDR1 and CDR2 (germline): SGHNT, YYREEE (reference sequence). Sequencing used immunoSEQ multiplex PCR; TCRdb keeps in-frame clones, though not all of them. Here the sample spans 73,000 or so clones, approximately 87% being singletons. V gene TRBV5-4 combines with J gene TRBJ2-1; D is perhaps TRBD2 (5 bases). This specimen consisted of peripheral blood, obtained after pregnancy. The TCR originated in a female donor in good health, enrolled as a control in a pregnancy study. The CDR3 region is CASRPRILAFDEQFF. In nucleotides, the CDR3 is TGTGCCAGCAGGCCCCGGATCTTAGCGTTCGATGAGCAGTTCTTC.